The sequence of this T cell receptor beta chain was determined in a study of T cells in Graves' hyperthyroidism and ophthalmopathy. The germline V gene encodes CDR1 MNHNS and CDR2 SASEGT. The CDR3 is 16 residues long. V was clipped by 6 bases and J by 3 bases; unmatched bases: 9. TCR beta CDR3 region amplification was performed from RNA transcripts. With the HTBI primer set, the TCR CDR3 went through a first round of RT-PCR. A single record per CDR3 protein comes from TCRdb applying MiXCR to the multiplex PCR reads. The table records some 200,000 distinct CDR3 sequences, 17% of them present only once. No ophthalmopathy progression within 18 months constituted stable Graves' hyperthyroidism. The study enrolled patients aged 18 to 65 with newly diagnosed hyperthyroidism of under 2 months' duration. About 10 ml fresh peripheral blood yielded the PBMCs. This clonotype has more than one count but fewer than ten.

The source is a man aged 50-59 years with Graves' hyperthyroidism. Sequencing used blood. The V gene is TRBV6-1, the J gene TRBJ2-2; 8 nucleotides align to TRBD2. The CDR3 loop reads CASRGLLAGYTGELFF. For the CDR3, the DNA is TGTGCCAGCAGGGGGCTCCTAGCGGGCTACACCGGGGAGCTGTTTTTT.